This T cell receptor beta chain was identified in a study of CD8+ T cells in alopecia areata. RNA was isolated and reverse transcribed to cDNA, the sequencing template. The assay was immunoSEQ multiplex PCR, and TCRdb's table has in-frame clones only and misses some. The sample records under 250,000 clones, approximately 60% being singletons. Points on this clone: Its target is not known.

Losses at the gene ends were 0 bases for V and 2 bases for J; bases not matched to a gene: 6. The CDR3 extends over 16 amino acids. CDR1 is SGHNT and CDR2 is YYREEE in the germline V gene (reference sequence). General study points: Resident alphabeta T cells of normal skin are also sequenced in scalp samples. TCRs were shared less clearly across patients than in mice, possibly for HLA-related reasons.

The TCR was taken from a human donor in good health. Sequenced sample: CD8+ T cells sorted from blood. The genes are TRBV5-4 and TRBJ2-3; TRBD1 matches at 7 bases. The CDR3 nucleotides are TGTGCCAGCAGCTTGGGCAGCAGGGGGACCACAGATACGCAGTATTTT. Encoded protein: CASSLGSRGTTDTQYF.